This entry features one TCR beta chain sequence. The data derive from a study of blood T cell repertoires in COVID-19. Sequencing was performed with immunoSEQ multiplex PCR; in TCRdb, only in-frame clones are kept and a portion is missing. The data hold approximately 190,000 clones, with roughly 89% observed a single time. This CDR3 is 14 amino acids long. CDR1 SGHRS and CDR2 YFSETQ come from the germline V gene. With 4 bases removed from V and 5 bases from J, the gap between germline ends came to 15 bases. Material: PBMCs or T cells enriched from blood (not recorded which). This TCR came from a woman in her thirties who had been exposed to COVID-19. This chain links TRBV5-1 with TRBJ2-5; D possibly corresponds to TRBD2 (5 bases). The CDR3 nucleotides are TGCGCCAGCAGCCCTGACACCCGAGGGGAGACCCAGTACTTC. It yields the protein CASSPDTRGETQYF.